This T cell receptor (beta chain) emerged from a study of T cell responses to AZD1222 COVID-19 vaccine. The CDR3 totals 15 residues. Trimming at V came to 3 bases and at J to 4 bases, leaving 6 bases not matched to a gene. From germline, CDR1 is SEHNR and CDR2 FQNEAQ (reference sequence). Study observations and caveats: Spike-specific TCR breadth and depth rose after two AZD1222 doses. Samples come after the peak T cell response, not at day 14. Along spike, vaccine-associated CD4 TCRs were found throughout, with dominance at 160-218 and 743-854. A mostly white British donor set with more females was recruited, and clonal diversity was possibly underestimated.

In regard to this clone: Its specificity is not known.

TCRdb's copy holds only in-frame clones and misses some; the assay was immunoSEQ multiplex PCR. The table lists tens of thousands of clones, around nine tenths of them singletons, with 4% to 6% in the top ten. The rearrangement uses TRBV7-9 and TRBJ1-2; TRBD1 matches 9 bases. The sequence was obtained from an adult in good health. The source was peripheral blood, collected on day 0 of MenACWY control vaccination. The CDR3 loop is CASSLGQGASYGYTF. The CDR3 nucleotides are TGTGCCAGCAGCTTGGGACAGGGTGCCTCCTATGGCTACACCTTC.